The 25 T cell receptor beta chains given below trace back to one sample, sequenced in a study of cytomegalovirus exposure and HLA in healthy donors. The PCR made use of 60 Vbeta and 13 Jbeta primers. Repertoires were generated with immunoSEQ multiplex PCR, while TCRdb's copy carries only in-frame clones and drops some. Among roughly 140,000 clones listed, 65% to 80% were seen once. The sample comprised PBMCs. The receptors shown here come from a middle-aged woman in good health and CMV-seronegative.

This clone was seen only once. The V gene is TRBV18, the J gene TRBJ1-5; D unclear. The CDR3 covers 15 residues. CDR1 and CDR2 from the germline V gene are KGHSH and LQKENI. V lost 1 base and J 0 bases, leaving 7 bases between the germline ends. This CDR3 reads CASSPLRISNQPQHF. The CDR3 DNA sequence: TGTGCCAGCTCACCACTGAGGATTAGCAATCAGCCCCAGCATTTT.

The rearrangement joins TRBV27 to TRBJ2-7, with 7 bases aligning to TRBD2. The CDR3 is made up of 11 amino acids. After removal of 11 bases from V and 5 bases from J, the junction contained 6 bases not matched to a gene. Germline V gene sequence: CDR1 MNHEY, CDR2 SMNVEV (reference sequence). The CDR3 loop is CACGLVHEQYF. DNA for the CDR3: TGTGCCTGCGGACTAGTCCACGAGCAGTACTTC.

This rearrangement joins TRBV6-1 to TRBJ2-5; no reliable D call. The CDR3 runs to 14 residues. The V end was cut by 3 bases, the J end by 4 bases, with 12 bases between. CDR1 and CDR2 from the germline V gene are MNHNS and SASEGT. The CDR3 DNA follows: TGTGCCAGCAGTGATTGGTCTGGCGGAGAGACCCAGTACTTC. Amino acids: CASSDWSGGETQYF.

The chain recombines TRBV5-1 with TRBJ2-5, with D possibly matching TRBD2 (6 bases). The CDR3 is made up of 15 amino acids. Germline V CDR1 and CDR2: SGHRS, YFSETQ. Trimming removed 5 bases from V and 2 bases from J, with 16 bases in between. In nucleotides, the CDR3 is TGCGCCAGCAGGGGCGGGACTGGCGGACAAGAGACCCAGTACTTC. Translating gives CASRGGTGGQETQYF.

This sequence joins TRBV10-3 and TRBJ2-7; 9 bases line up with TRBD2. Unmatched junction bases numbered 8, after V lost 9 bases and J lost 5 bases. Germline V gene lookup returns CDR1 ENHRY and CDR2 SYGVKD. The CDR3 totals 13 residues. CDR3 sequence reads: CAICAGGPDEQYF. The CDR3 nucleotides are TGTGCCATTTGTGCGGGAGGGCCCGACGAGCAGTACTTC.

V gene TRBV6-1 combines with J gene TRBJ2-5; the match to TRBD2 covers 10 bases. V was pared by 3 bases and J by 1 base, with 8 bases of the junction left unmatched. Germline assignment: CDR1 MNHNS and CDR2 SASEGT. There are 17 residues in the CDR3. The DNA of the CDR3 is TGTGCCAGCAGTGACCCTGGACTAGCGGTTCTCCAAGAGACCCAGTACTTC. Translating it yields CASSDPGLAVLQETQYF.

With regard to this clone: Compared with germline, one end of the junction differs, possibly owing to a read error. The chain is built from TRBV7-9 and TRBJ2-3; 11 bases fit TRBD1. The germline CDR1 and CDR2 sequences are SEHNR and FQNEAQ (reference sequence). CDR3 length: 17 residues. CDR3 residues: CSSSSNQGQGGTDTQYF. CDR3 DNA: TGTTCCAGCAGCTCGAACCAGGGACAGGGGGGCACAGATACGCAGTATTTT.

The chain has TRBV6-4 and TRBJ1-5, with D possibly being TRBD1 (5 bases). The CDR3 runs to 14 residues. Deletions cut 7 bases from V and 4 bases from J, with 14 bases between. Germline assignment: CDR1 MRHNA and CDR2 SNTAGT. This CDR3 is CASKPTDLNQPQHF. CDR3 DNA sequence: TGTGCCAGCAAGCCGACAGATCTAAATCAGCCCCAGCATTTT.

Comment on this clone: Mismatch with germline at one junction end may stem from a read error. The chain combines TRBV7-9 with TRBJ1-1; no clear D gene. Germline V gene data show CDR1 as SEHNR and CDR2 as FQNEAQ (reference sequence). The CDR3 contains 15 residues. The CDR3 region is CSSTYSGGANTEAFF. CDR3 nucleotides: TGTTCCAGCACCTATTCCGGAGGCGCGAACACTGAAGCTTTCTTT.

The chain combines TRBV7-9 with TRBJ2-1; D is possibly TRBD2 (7 bases). The V end was cut by 3 bases, the J end by 7 bases, with 16 bases between. Germline V CDR1 and CDR2: SEHNR, FQNEAQ (reference sequence). The CDR3 is made up of 15 amino acids. CDR3 loop: CASSFGGPIGNEQFF. In DNA form, the CDR3 reads TGTGCCAGCAGCTTCGGGGGGCCTATTGGGAATGAGCAGTTCTTC.

This chain joins TRBV6-5 and TRBJ1-2; D unresolved. Germline lookup yields CDR1 MNHEY and CDR2 SVGAGI. The CDR3 extends over 14 amino acids. The V end lost 8 bases, the J end lost 7 bases, and 20 bases lay between the germline ends. The CDR3 nucleotides are TGTGCCAGCTCAGTAAGGGAGAAGCTTGGTGGCTACACCTTC. Its translation is CASSVREKLGGYTF.

This clone came up a few times. J is TRBJ1-3 and V is TRBV5-5, with a tentative D call TRBD1 (5 bases). V lost 0 bases and J 0 bases, leaving 10 bases between the germline ends. Looked up from germline, CDR1 is SGHKS and CDR2 is YYEKEE (reference sequence). CDR3 length: 16 residues. The CDR3 DNA follows: TGTGCCAGCAGCTTGGCGGGGGGGAACTCTGGAAACACCATATATTTT. Translating it yields CASSLAGGNSGNTIYF.

On this clone: Within the sample, other DNA sequences also encode this same CDR3. The rearrangement joins TRBV7-9 to TRBJ1-5; 8 nucleotides align to TRBD1. The CDR3 loop spans 16 amino acids. V gave up 1 base and J gave up 5 bases; unmatched junction bases: 7. The V gene's germline CDR1 is SEHNR and CDR2 FQNEAQ (reference sequence). The CDR3 nucleotides are TGTGCCAGCAGCTTAGGGGGCCAGGGGGCCGATCAGCCCCAGCATTTT. This gives the protein CASSLGGQGADQPQHF.

The rearrangement joins TRBV13 to TRBJ2-3, with TRBD2 identical over 7 bases. Germline V gives CDR1 PRHDT, CDR2 FYEKMQ (reference sequence). J lost 0 bases, V lost 1 base, and 10 bases had no gene match. The CDR3 totals 18 residues. The CDR3 bases are TGTGCCAGCAGCTTAGAGCACCCAGCGGGGACTAGCACAGATACGCAGTATTTT. It yields the protein CASSLEHPAGTSTDTQYF.

The genes are TRBV19 and TRBJ2-5; a possible D gene is TRBD2 (5 bases). The V end was cut by 3 bases, the J end by 2 bases, with 10 bases between. CDR1 is LNHDA, CDR2 SQIVND, per germline (reference sequence). This CDR3 is 14 amino acids long. CDR3 loop: CASSIFPGQETQYF. The CDR3, as DNA: TGTGCCAGTAGTATTTTCCCGGGACAAGAGACCCAGTACTTC. Using reference TRBV19 and TRBJ2-5 for the parts outside the CDR3, the full variable domain is DGGITQSPKYLFRKEGQNVTLSCEQNLNHDAMYWYRQDPGQGLRLIYYSQIVNDFQKGDIAEGYSVSREKKESFPLTVTSAQKNPTAFYLCASSIFPGQETQYFGPGTRLLVL.

V is TRBV6-5 and J is TRBJ1-4; D not resolved. Germline values: CDR1 MNHEY, CDR2 SVGAGI. This CDR3 is 15 amino acids long. V was shortened by 4 bases and J by 0 bases, with 9 bases between the two germline ends. CDR3 bases: TGTGCCAGCAGTTCCGACGACACAACTAATGAAAAACTGTTTTTT. Translation gives CASSSDDTTNEKLFF.

J is TRBJ1-2 and V is TRBV2; possible D gene TRBD1, 6 bases. The CDR3 contains 13 residues. Trimming removed 7 bases from V and 4 bases from J, with 13 bases in between. Per germline, CDR1 SNHLY and CDR2 FYNNEI. The CDR3 DNA reads TGTGCCAGCAACAATGACAGGATCTATGGCTACACCTTC. This codes for CASNNDRIYGYTF.

V usage is TRBV15 and J usage is TRBJ2-2; 9 nucleotides match TRBD2. CDR1 and CDR2 from the germline V gene are LNHNV and YYDKDF (reference sequence). Trimming removed 5 bases from V and 5 bases from J; junction bases left unmatched: 9. The CDR3 totals 16 residues. The CDR3 protein is CATSPRTSALTGELFF. The CDR3 region has the DNA TGTGCCACCAGCCCTCGGACTAGCGCGCTAACCGGGGAGCTGTTTTTT.

This clone was seen a handful of times. J is TRBJ2-7 and V is TRBV23-1; D is possibly TRBD1 (6 bases). TRBV23-1 is reported as an ORF; its role is uncertain. The length of the CDR3 is 13 residues. V lost 4 bases, J lost 9 bases, and 16 bases lay in between. In DNA, the CDR3 is TGCGCCAGCAGTCCGATGACAGGTCTCCCGCAGTACTTC. Translation gives CASSPMTGLPQYF.

The CDR3 here is CASTLKTGNTEAFF. As DNA, the CDR3 is TGTGCCAGCACCCTAAAGACAGGGAACACTGAAGCTTTCTTT. The rearrangement joins TRBV7-9 to TRBJ1-1; TRBD1 is a possible D gene (6 bases). CDR1 is SEHNR, CDR2 FQNEAQ, per germline (reference sequence). Between the trimmed V and J ends, which lost 7 bases and 1 base, there was a span of 13 bases. The CDR3 has 14 residues.

The chain couples TRBV5-1 to TRBJ1-2; 9 bases are a match to TRBD1. Germline CDR1 reads SGHRS; CDR2 reads YFSETQ. The V gene end was trimmed by 4 bases and the J gene end by 8 bases; junction bases not matched to a gene: 12. This CDR3 region has 15 residues. The CDR3 sequence is CASSPLVGQGSGYTF. The CDR3 bases are TGCGCCAGCAGCCCCCTCGTGGGACAGGGAAGCGGCTACACCTTC.

This chain uses TRBV7-2 with TRBJ2-5; D is unclear. CDR1 and CDR2 from the germline V gene are SGHTA and FQGNSA. V lost 3 bases, J lost 5 bases, and 7 bases lay in between. The CDR3 is 12 residues long. Written as DNA, the CDR3 is TGTGCCAGCAGCTTCCTTCGGGAGACCCAGTACTTC. Translated: CASSFLRETQYF.

The CDR3 sequence: CAITGLAGENNEQFF. CDR3 DNA sequence: TGTGCCATCACCGGACTAGCGGGAGAAAACAATGAGCAGTTCTTC. The gene calls are TRBV10-3 and TRBJ2-1; TRBD2 agrees at 13 bases. This CDR3 region has 15 residues. V dropped 7 bases and J dropped 5; count of bases not matched to a gene: 5. CDR1 and CDR2 from the germline V gene are ENHRY and SYGVKD.

J is TRBJ2-7 and V is TRBV2; D unresolved. The V gene lost 6 bases and the J gene lost 2 bases, with 14 bases spanning the gap. Germline V gives CDR1 SNHLY, CDR2 FYNNEI. This CDR3 region has 14 residues. As DNA, the CDR3 is TGTGCCAGCAGGAACTACTACGGTGCCTACGAGCAGTACTTC. Its protein is CASRNYYGAYEQYF.

The genes are TRBV19 and TRBJ1-5, with 7 positions matching TRBD1. V shed 5 bases and J 6 bases; nucleotides not matched to a gene: 13. This CDR3 is built from 16 residues. The germline gives CDR1 LNHDA, CDR2 SQIVND (reference sequence). CDR3 loop: CASSPTQGLGVQPQHF. The CDR3 nucleotides read TGTGCCAGTAGTCCAACACAGGGGTTAGGCGTTCAGCCCCAGCATTTT.